The entry below gives a single T cell receptor (beta chain) sequence along with its context. This specimen belongs to a study of blood T cell repertoires in COVID-19. Whole-study context: Samples of COVID-19 (acute and convalescent) were obtained from the United States, Italy and Spain. T cells, B-cell-depleted T cells, or PBMCs supplied cDNA or gDNA.

Trimming removed 5 bases from V and 3 bases from J; junction bases left unmatched: 8. Germline CDR1 SGHTA, CDR2 FQGNSA. The CDR3 loop spans 15 amino acids. In the source study's methods: Scientists estimated how many nucleated cells there were by amplifying reference gene primers. Only in-frame clones appear in the TCRdb table, and some are missing; sequencing was by immunoSEQ multiplex PCR. The DNA was the basis for D and trimming; V, J and clone size are from that table. This sample carries roughly 150,000 clones, around nine tenths of them seen once, and the ten largest clones take around 5%. The TCR originated in a human donor in a cohort sampled during active COVID-19. The sample comprised peripheral blood. V is TRBV7-2 and J is TRBJ1-2; 8 bases align to TRBD1. CDR3 DNA: TGTGCCAGCAGCCCCCCGAGACAGGGGCACTATGGCTACACCTTC. Its translation is CASSPPRQGHYGYTF.